A selection of T cell receptor beta chains follows, all from one sample in a study of healthy donors' naive CD4 and CD8 T cells. TCRdb called the reads again in MiXCR, with one record for every CDR3 protein. Of 200,000 or so distinct CDR3 sequences listed, 74% are singletons. Material for sequencing was naive CD4+ and CD8+ T cells sorted from blood, pooled from several donors. These receptors all stem from a pool of human donors in good health; the sample pools cells from several healthy donors. The CDR3 runs from the conserved cysteine through the conserved F or W. A D gene is named only where the DNA matches it firmly. Clone size is given for some rows only: seen once, a few or many times, or a class if the clone is expanded.

CDR3 length,clone size,D gene,J gene,V gene,CDR3 protein,CDR3 DNA
13,.,.,TRBJ1-1,TRBV29-1,CSVETAFNTEAFF,TGCAGCGTTGAAACAGCTTTTAACACTGAAGCTTTCTTT
15,once,TRBD2,TRBJ2-6,TRBV29-1,CSVVEREAGANVLTF,TGCAGCGTTGTTGAGCGGGAGGCTGGGGCCAACGTCCTGACTTTC
13,.,.,TRBJ1-3,TRBV29-1,CSVRDTSGNTIYF,TGCAGCGTCCGGGACACCTCTGGAAACACCATATATTTT
15,.,.,TRBJ2-7,TRBV19,CASSVDATGKYEQYF,TGTGCCAGTAGTGTCGACGCCACAGGGAAGTACGAGCAGTACTTC
14,.,.,TRBJ1-2,TRBV12-3/TRBV12-4,CASGYRAWYYGYTF,TGTGCCAGCGGGTACAGGGCATGGTACTATGGCTACACCTTC
14,.,.,TRBJ2-5,TRBV27,CASRPGRPQETQYF,TGTGCCAGCAGACCCGGACGGCCCCAAGAGACCCAGTACTTC
15,.,.,TRBJ2-5,TRBV18,CASSPSLDSQETQYF,TGTGCCAGCTCACCTTCCTTGGACAGCCAAGAGACCCAGTACTTC
17,once,.,TRBJ2-6,TRBV12-3/TRBV12-4,CASSFSPGMAGANVLTF,TGTGCCAGCAGTTTTTCGCCGGGGATGGCTGGGGCCAACGTCCTGACTTTC
14,.,TRBD2,TRBJ2-5,TRBV9,CASSKGLDQETQYF,TGTGCCAGCAGCAAGGGACTAGACCAAGAGACCCAGTACTTC
13,.,.,TRBJ1-1,TRBV18,CASSPRQNTEAFF,TGTGCCAGCTCACCAAGACAGAACACTGAAGCTTTCTTT
15,once,TRBD2,TRBJ2-2,TRBV29-1,CSVPGTSSNTGELFF,TGCAGCGTCCCCGGGACTAGTTCGAACACCGGGGAGCTGTTTTTT
13,.,.,TRBJ2-7,TRBV5-5,CASSLIYPDEQYF,TGTGCCAGCAGCTTGATCTACCCGGACGAGCAGTACTTC
17,once,.,TRBJ2-1,TRBV29-1,CSVEDRSWGNKNNEQFF,TGCAGCGTTGAAGACCGATCATGGGGCAATAAGAACAATGAGCAGTTCTTC
19,.,TRBD1,TRBJ2-3,TRBV6-5,CASSYSSGEGTGRTDTQYF,TGTGCCAGCAGTTACTCGAGTGGTGAGGGGACAGGGCGGACAGATACGCAGTATTTT
14,.,.,TRBJ1-1,TRBV6-6,CASSYQGEDTEAFF,TGTGCCAGCAGTTACCAGGGTGAGGACACTGAAGCTTTCTTT
15,.,TRBD2,TRBJ2-1,TRBV6-5,CASSTSGGASNEQFF,TGTGCCAGCAGTACTAGCGGGGGGGCCTCCAATGAGCAGTTCTTC
11,.,.,TRBJ2-1,TRBV19,CASAGGNEQFF,TGTGCCAGTGCCGGAGGGAATGAGCAGTTCTTC
13,.,.,TRBJ2-3,TRBV29-1,CSVVWGATDTQYF,TGCAGCGTTGTCTGGGGCGCCACAGATACGCAGTATTTT
14,.,.,TRBJ1-3,TRBV29-1,CSVELGFSGNTIYF,TGCAGCGTAGAATTGGGATTCTCTGGAAACACCATATATTTT
14,once,TRBD1,TRBJ2-5,TRBV6-2/TRBV6-3,CASSSMDREKTQYF,TGTGCCAGCAGTTCGATGGACAGGGAGAAGACCCAGTACTTC
13,.,.,TRBJ2-1,TRBV29-1,CSVSSSGDNEQFF,TGCAGCGTTTCCTCGAGTGGTGACAATGAGCAATTCTTC
12,.,.,TRBJ2-7,TRBV29-1,CSVKTSVYEQYF,TGCAGCGTGAAAACGTCAGTCTACGAGCAGTACTTC
15,.,TRBD2,TRBJ2-3,TRBV4-1,CASSQESGRTDTQYF,TGCGCCAGCAGCCAAGAAAGCGGGAGGACAGATACGCAGTATTTT
17,.,.,TRBJ2-1,TRBV18,CASSPTGSDFSYNEQFF,TGTGCCAGCTCACCAACAGGAAGCGATTTCTCCTACAATGAGCAGTTCTTC
13,.,.,TRBJ2-5,TRBV29-1,CSVRGRVAETQYF,TGCAGCGTTAGAGGCAGGGTGGCAGAGACCCAGTACTTC
13,few,.,TRBJ2-1,TRBV29-1,CSVGDDPYNEQFF,TGCAGCGTTGGAGATGACCCCTACAATGAGCAGTTCTTC
17,few,TRBD2,TRBJ2-1,TRBV10-3,CAISESEGSGIWYEQFF,TGTGCCATCAGTGAGTCGGAGGGTAGCGGGATATGGTATGAGCAGTTCTTC
12,.,TRBD1,TRBJ2-2,TRBV24-1,CATRTGIGELFF,TGTGCCACCAGGACAGGGATCGGGGAGCTGTTTTTT
15,.,TRBD1,TRBJ1-3,TRBV19,CASRTRTGQGNTIYF,TGTGCCAGTAGGACCAGGACAGGGCAAGGAAACACCATATATTTT